This is a list of T cell receptor beta chains from one sample in a study of identifying expanded T cells in peripheral blood. Using immunoSEQ multiplex PCR, the repertoire was profiled, and TCRdb retains in-frame clones only, with some absent. The sample has 120,000 or so clones, more than 75% seen once. Sequenced material: blood. Receptors originate from a person aged 18 to 70 in good health. The CDR3 runs from the conserved cysteine through the conserved F or W. D genes are given only for firm matches. Clone size is not always given. Where it is, it says once, few, many or a class for expanded clones.

>TRBJ1-1|TRBD1|TRBV7-2|-
CASSSRPGGRGTEAFF
TGTGCCAGCAGCTCCCGCCCAGGGGGAAGGGGCACTGAAGCTTTCTTT
>TRBJ1-2|TRBD1|TRBV19|-
CASSIYSGGDYGYTF
TGTGCCAGTAGTATTTACTCAGGGGGCGACTATGGCTACACCTTC
>TRBJ2-3|-|TRBV5-1|-
CASSGRARSTDTQYF
TGCGCCAGCAGCGGAAGGGCCAGATCCACAGATACGCAGTATTTT
>TRBJ2-1|-|TRBV5-4|-
CASSLKTSRDNEQFF
TGTGCCAGCAGCTTAAAAACTAGCAGAGACAATGAGCAGTTCTTC
>TRBJ2-2|-|TRBV5-1|many
CASSLGPTETGELFF
TGCGCCAGCAGCTTGGGACCGACAGAGACCGGGGAGCTGTTTTTT
>TRBJ1-1|TRBD1|TRBV6-5|-
CASRGGQGYTEAFF
TGTGCCAGCAGGGGGGGACAGGGTTACACTGAAGCTTTCTTT
>TRBJ1-4|-|TRBV30|-
CAWSVQGSNEKLFF
TGTGCCTGGAGTGTACAAGGGTCAAATGAAAAACTGTTTTTT
>TRBJ1-2|TRBD1|TRBV6-5|-
CASSYLGQVYGYTF
TGTGCCAGCAGTTACCTCGGACAGGTCTATGGCTACACCTTC
>TRBJ2-7|-|TRBV5-1|-
CASSPWGASVHYEQYF
TGCGCCAGCAGCCCCTGGGGGGCTAGCGTTCACTACGAGCAGTACTTC
>TRBJ1-2|TRBD1|TRBV5-1|-
CASSAAGTVSYGYTF
TGCGCCAGCAGCGCGGCCGGGACAGTTTCCTATGGCTACACCTTC
>TRBJ2-5|TRBD1|TRBV28|-
CASSLKGARETQYF
TGTGCCAGCAGTTTAAAGGGGGCACGAGAGACCCAGTACTTC
>TRBJ2-3|-|TRBV7-9|-
CASSLAAEGALGDTQYF
TGTGCCAGCAGCTTGGCCGCTGAAGGGGCGTTGGGAGATACGCAGTATTTT
>TRBJ2-3|TRBD2|TRBV18|-
CASSPSLAGATDTQYF
TGTGCCAGCTCACCCTCGCTAGCGGGGGCTACAGATACGCAGTATTTT
>TRBJ2-2|-|TRBV27|once
CASSLGSGELFF
TGTGCCAGCAGTTTGGGATCCGGGGAGCTGTTTTTT
>TRBJ1-4|-|TRBV18|-
CASSPQALNEKLFF
TGTGCCAGCTCACCACAGGCCCTTAATGAAAAACTGTTTTTT
>TRBJ2-7|-|TRBV27|-
CASSFYPEGVVEQYF
TGTGCCAGCAGTTTCTACCCCGAGGGCGTTGTCGAGCAGTACTTC
>TRBJ1-6|TRBD1|TRBV6-5|medium-sized
CASSYSTGLNSPLHF
TGTGCCAGCAGTTACTCGACAGGGCTAAATTCACCCCTCCACTTT
>TRBJ1-1|-|TRBV6-4|once
CASSAFSAAEAFF
TGTGCCAGCAGTGCCTTCTCCGCCGCTGAAGCTTTCTTT
>TRBJ1-3|-|TRBV7-9|-
CASSPGISGNTIYF
TGTGCCAGCAGCCCAGGGATCTCTGGAAACACCATATATTTT
>TRBJ2-7|-|TRBV6-5|-
CASSYSQGIYEQYF
TGTGCCAGCAGTTACTCGCAGGGGATCTACGAGCAGTACTTC
>TRBJ1-5|-|TRBV18|-
CASSPRGGVKPQHF
TGTGCCAGCTCCCCCCGGGGAGGGGTGAAGCCCCAGCATTTT
>TRBJ2-3|-|TRBV13|-
CASSLGTSRTDTQYF
TGTGCCAGCAGCTTGGGAACTAGCCGCACAGATACGCAGTATTTT
>TRBJ2-7|TRBD1|TRBV6-5|-
CASSYMDRAHYEQYF
TGTGCCAGCAGTTATATGGACAGGGCGCACTACGAGCAGTACTTC
>TRBJ2-5|-|TRBV10-2|-
CASSESDLRGETQYF
TGCGCCAGCAGTGAGTCTGATCTGAGGGGTGAGACCCAGTACTTC
>TRBJ2-7|-|TRBV6-6|-
CASSRGARSSYEQYF
TGTGCCAGCAGTCGGGGGGCGCGGAGCTCCTACGAGCAGTACTTC
>TRBJ1-5|-|TRBV19|few
CASSIGSSDNQPQHF
TGTGCCAGTAGTATAGGCAGCAGCGACAATCAGCCCCAGCATTTT
>TRBJ2-7|-|TRBV18|-
CASSPNRDNYEQYF
TGTGCCAGCTCACCAAACAGGGATAACTACGAGCAGTACTTC
>TRBJ1-2|-|TRBV2|once
CASSTYSRGPGDGYTF
TGTGCCAGCAGTACCTACTCGAGGGGCCCGGGAGACGGCTACACCTTC
>TRBJ1-1|-|TRBV6-1|few
CASSKGRTAKVTEAFF
TGTGCCAGCAGTAAAGGACGGACCGCCAAGGTCACTGAAGCTTTCTTT
>TRBJ1-4|TRBD1|TRBV19|-
CASSIDRARGKLFF
TGTGCCAGTAGTATCGACAGGGCAAGGGGAAAACTGTTTTTT
>TRBJ1-3|-|TRBV20-1|-
CSPSSGNTIYF
TGCAGCCCAAGCTCTGGAAACACCATATATTTT